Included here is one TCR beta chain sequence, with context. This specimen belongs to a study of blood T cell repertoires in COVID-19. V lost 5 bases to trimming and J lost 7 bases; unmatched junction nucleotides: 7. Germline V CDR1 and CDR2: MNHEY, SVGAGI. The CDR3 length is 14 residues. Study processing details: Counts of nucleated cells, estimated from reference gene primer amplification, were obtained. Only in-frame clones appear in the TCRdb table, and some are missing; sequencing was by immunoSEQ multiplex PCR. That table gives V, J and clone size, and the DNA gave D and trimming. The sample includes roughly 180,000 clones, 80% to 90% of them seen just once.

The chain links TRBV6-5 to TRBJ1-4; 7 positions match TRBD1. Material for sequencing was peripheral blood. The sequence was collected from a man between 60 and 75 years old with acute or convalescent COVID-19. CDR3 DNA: TGTGCCAGCAGTAACGGACAGGTTTCTGAAAAACTGTTTTTT. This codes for CASSNGQVSEKLFF.